This T cell receptor (beta chain) came from a study of OX40 agonist ivuxolimab in advanced cancers. Looking at the study overall: Patients in dose escalation had liver, melanoma, kidney or head and neck cancers. Partial responses were recorded for three patients, including one with hepatocellular carcinoma and two with cutaneous melanoma. Study observations and caveats: Dosing at 0.1 to 3.0 mg/kg was accompanied by clonal expansion of CD4+ and CD8+ blood T cells by week 6. The study did not work out the antigen specificity of the expanded peripheral T cells.

CDR1 and CDR2 from the germline V gene are PRHDT and FYEKMQ (reference sequence). The CDR3 runs to 17 residues. J gave up 2 bases and V 5 bases, and 9 bases lay outside the gene matches. The protocol was immunoSEQ multiplex PCR, while the TCRdb copy is restricted to in-frame clones and leaves out a portion. Of some 80,000 clones listed, 92% are singletons. Details on this clone: Its antigen is not identified.

V and J are TRBV13 and TRBJ2-6, with 7 bases that match TRBD1. Sequencing used CD4+ or CD8+ T cells sorted from blood, obtained in a trial of the OX40 agonist ivuxolimab. This TCR was sampled from an adult with an advanced solid tumor such as melanoma, head and neck, liver or kidney cancer. In DNA, the CDR3 is TGTGCCAGCAGCCTCCTAAGGACAGGTCCTGGGGCCAACGTCCTGACTTTC. It yields the protein CASSLLRTGPGANVLTF.